This T cell receptor (beta chain) was identified in a study of identical twins. Study-wide findings and caveats: Modelling underestimated the level of out-of-frame TCR alpha sharing observed in monozygotic twins.

A word on this clonotype: The antigen is unknown.

TCRdb re-called the 5' RACE reads through MiXCR, storing one row per CDR3 protein. The sample carries 500,000 to 600,000 distinct CDR3 sequences, 22% recorded once. V gave up 2 bases and J gave up 6 bases; unmatched junction bases: 7. Germline assignment: CDR1 SGHRS and CDR2 YFSETQ. The CDR3 runs to 16 residues. These data were also filed under a second study, of T cells expressing NK-cell markers. That report adds: In more than five donors, dominant CD3+CD56+NKG2C+ clonotypes ranked among the top 10 CD8+ clonotypes.

This receptor was identified in a woman younger than 35 in good health. The sequenced sample consisted of CD4+ T cells sorted from blood. The chain is built from TRBV5-1 and TRBJ2-2; 10 nucleotides agree with TRBD1. The CDR3 nucleotides read TGCGCCAGCAGCTTCGCCGGGACAGGGGTGGCCGGGGAGCTGTTTTTT. Translating it yields CASSFAGTGVAGELFF.